The clone carrying this T cell receptor (beta chain) showed up just once. Its antigen is unknown. These data are taken from a study of cytomegalovirus exposure and HLA in healthy donors. Study-wide points: No immune exposure information besides CMV serostatus was available. Specificity for CMV antigens was confirmed in vitro for a few of the CMV-associated chains. Researchers counted 164 TCR beta chains as cytomegalovirus-associated.

The PCR employed 60 Vbeta primers together with 13 Jbeta primers. TCRdb keeps only in-frame clones here, not all; method: immunoSEQ multiplex PCR. Among 75,000 to 95,000 clones listed, roughly 81% were seen once. Germline CDR1 is MGHRA and CDR2 is YSYEKL. This CDR3 is built from 14 residues. The V end was cut by 7 bases, the J end by 6 bases, with 18 bases between. Unrecorded immune exposure was likely among donors, who were nominally healthy when sampled. This chain connects TRBV4-1 to TRBJ1-1; a possible D gene is TRBD1 (5 bases). The receptor was derived from a woman aged 18-35 years in good health and CMV-seropositive. The sample taken for sequencing was PBMCs. This CDR3 is CASKIPGGFPEAFF. CDR3 bases: TGCGCCAGCAAAATTCCGGGGGGGTTTCCTGAAGCTTTCTTT.